This is a list of T cell receptor beta chains from one sample in a study of T cell repertoires in cytomegalovirus infection. TCRdb re-called the reads through MiXCR, storing one row per CDR3 protein. The sample carries 560,000 or so distinct CDR3 sequences, 16% recorded once. Material for sequencing was CD8+ T cells from PBMCs. Receptor source: a human donor in good health (CMV status not recorded). Some clones in this sample may be carry-over from other donors' samples. The CDR3 runs from the conserved cysteine through the conserved F or W. The D gene is left open where the match is weak. Clone size is shown for a subset of rows, as once, few, many or a class of expanded clone.

J gene: TRBJ2-1
D gene: NA
clone size: NA
V gene: TRBV3-1
CDR3 DNA: TGTGCCAGCAGTACCGGGCCTGCGTCGGGGGATGAGCAGTTCTTC
CDR3 protein: CASSTGPASGDEQFF

J gene: TRBJ2-2
D gene: TRBD1
clone size: few
V gene: TRBV2
CDR3 DNA: TGTGCCAGCAATAATTACAGGGGGCGGGACACCGGGGAGCTGTTTTTT
CDR3 protein: CASNNYRGRDTGELFF

J gene: TRBJ2-7
D gene: TRBD2
clone size: many
V gene: TRBV27
CDR3 DNA: TGTGCCAGCAGTTTTTCGGGAGGAAGATTCGACGAGCAGTACTTC
CDR3 protein: CASSFSGGRFDEQYF

J gene: TRBJ2-7
D gene: NA
clone size: many
V gene: TRBV11-1
CDR3 DNA: TGTGCCAGCAGCTTAATTACAGGAACCTACGAGCAGTACTTC
CDR3 protein: CASSLITGTYEQYF

J gene: TRBJ2-3
D gene: TRBD1
clone size: few
V gene: TRBV30
CDR3 DNA: TGTGCCTGGGGACTTCGGGACAGGGATATGTCAGATACGCAGTATTTT
CDR3 protein: CAWGLRDRDMSDTQYF

J gene: TRBJ2-1
D gene: NA
clone size: many
V gene: TRBV11-2
CDR3 DNA: TGTGCCAGCAGCTCCTCATGGGGCAAGAATGAGCAGTTCTTC
CDR3 protein: CASSSSWGKNEQFF

J gene: TRBJ2-7
D gene: TRBD1
clone size: many
V gene: TRBV7-2
CDR3 DNA: TGTGCCAGCAGCTGGCGACAGGGCTACGAGCAGTACTTC
CDR3 protein: CASSWRQGYEQYF

J gene: TRBJ2-1
D gene: NA
clone size: few
V gene: TRBV28
CDR3 DNA: TGTGCCAGCAGTTTAGGGTACAGAGAATCCTACAATGAGCAGTTCTTC
CDR3 protein: CASSLGYRESYNEQFF

J gene: TRBJ2-2
D gene: NA
clone size: few
V gene: TRBV2
CDR3 DNA: TGTGCCAGCAGTGAGATGGGGCCGAACACCGGGGAGCTGTTTTTT
CDR3 protein: CASSEMGPNTGELFF

J gene: TRBJ1-2
D gene: NA
clone size: many
V gene: TRBV5-5
CDR3 DNA: TGTGCCAGCATCGGGACCTACGGGGAGGTCTATGGCTACACCTTC
CDR3 protein: CASIGTYGEVYGYTF

J gene: TRBJ2-7
D gene: TRBD2
clone size: few
V gene: TRBV28
CDR3 DNA: TGTGCCAGCTCCGGGACTAGCGACTACGAGCAGTACTTC
CDR3 protein: CASSGTSDYEQYF

J gene: TRBJ2-3
D gene: NA
clone size: NA
V gene: TRBV5-4
CDR3 DNA: TGTGCCAGCAGTTTTAGGGCTGAAGAGGAGTATTTT
CDR3 protein: CASSFRAEEEYF

J gene: TRBJ2-3
D gene: TRBD1
clone size: NA
V gene: TRBV25-1
CDR3 DNA: TGTGCCAGCAGGTCACAGGGGGTAAGAGCGGCTACGCAGTATTTT
CDR3 protein: CASRSQGVRAATQYF

J gene: TRBJ2-6
D gene: NA
clone size: many
V gene: TRBV4-2
CDR3 DNA: TGTGCCAGCAGCCCCCTCACACGGACCTCTGGGGCCAACGTCCTGACTTTC
CDR3 protein: CASSPLTRTSGANVLTF

J gene: TRBJ2-1
D gene: NA
clone size: few
V gene: TRBV20-1
CDR3 DNA: TGCAGTGCTGCTTCCGGGACGGAGGCCAACAATGAGCAGTTCTTC
CDR3 protein: CSAASGTEANNEQFF

J gene: TRBJ1-5
D gene: NA
clone size: NA
V gene: TRBV15
CDR3 DNA: TGTGCCACCAGCAGAGATAATCAGCCCCAGCATTTT
CDR3 protein: CATSRDNQPQHF

J gene: TRBJ2-1
D gene: TRBD2
clone size: many
V gene: TRBV19
CDR3 DNA: TGTGCCAGTATGGGGACTAGCGGGGGGATTTCCTACAATGAGCAGTTCTTC
CDR3 protein: CASMGTSGGISYNEQFF

J gene: TRBJ1-1
D gene: TRBD1
clone size: few
V gene: TRBV20-1
CDR3 DNA: TGCAGTGCTAGATACCGGGACAGCATGAACACTGAAGCTTTCTTT
CDR3 protein: CSARYRDSMNTEAFF

J gene: TRBJ1-2
D gene: NA
clone size: NA
V gene: TRBV28
CDR3 DNA: TGTGCCAGCAGTTTGCTACCGAAATATGGCTACACCTTC
CDR3 protein: CASSLLPKYGYTF

J gene: TRBJ2-2
D gene: TRBD2
clone size: NA
V gene: TRBV4-2
CDR3 DNA: TGTGCCAGCAGCCGGGGACTATCGAACACCGGGGAGCTGTTTTTT
CDR3 protein: CASSRGLSNTGELFF

J gene: TRBJ1-1
D gene: NA
clone size: few
V gene: TRBV27
CDR3 DNA: TGTGCCAGCAGTTTCTCTACAGGACAAACCACTGAAGCTTTCTTT
CDR3 protein: CASSFSTGQTTEAFF

J gene: TRBJ1-5
D gene: TRBD1
clone size: many
V gene: TRBV15
CDR3 DNA: TGTGCCACCAGCAGAGAGGCAGGGGGAAGGGGCAATCAGCCCCAGCATTTT
CDR3 protein: CATSREAGGRGNQPQHF

J gene: TRBJ2-1
D gene: TRBD2
clone size: many
V gene: TRBV7-9
CDR3 DNA: TGTGCCAGCAGCTCCCTAAAGGCGGGAGTAACCAATGAGCAGTTCTTC
CDR3 protein: CASSSLKAGVTNEQFF

J gene: TRBJ2-6
D gene: NA
clone size: many
V gene: TRBV23-1
CDR3 DNA: TGCGCCAGCAGTCAATGGGCAGAGGAGGCTGGGGCCAACGTCCTGACTTTC
CDR3 protein: CASSQWAEEAGANVLTF

J gene: TRBJ1-4
D gene: NA
clone size: many
V gene: TRBV5-1
CDR3 DNA: TGCGCCAGCACCCTATTGGGAATTTCAACTAATGAAAAACTGTTTTTT
CDR3 protein: CASTLLGISTNEKLFF

J gene: TRBJ2-4
D gene: NA
clone size: many
V gene: TRBV6-1
CDR3 DNA: TGTGCCAGCAGTGATCCGAGAGGGTTTCAGTACTTC
CDR3 protein: CASSDPRGFQYF

J gene: TRBJ1-6
D gene: TRBD1
clone size: NA
V gene: TRBV6-5
CDR3 DNA: TGTGCCAGCAGTTACTCGGCTTCACTGACGGGACAGGGGAATTCACCCCTCCACTTT
CDR3 protein: CASSYSASLTGQGNSPLHF

J gene: TRBJ2-3
D gene: TRBD2
clone size: NA
V gene: TRBV9
CDR3 DNA: TGTGCCAGCAGCGTAGGACTAGCCAAGAGGGTAGGAGATACGCAGTATTTT
CDR3 protein: CASSVGLAKRVGDTQYF

J gene: TRBJ1-3
D gene: NA
clone size: many
V gene: TRBV12-5
CDR3 DNA: TGTGCTAGTGGTCTAAACGACAGGCGAACCTCTGGAAACACCATATATTTT
CDR3 protein: CASGLNDRRTSGNTIYF

J gene: TRBJ1-3
D gene: NA
clone size: many
V gene: TRBV10-3
CDR3 DNA: TGTGCCATCAGTGAGTGGGGGAAGGTCTTCTCTGGAAACACCATATATTTT
CDR3 protein: CAISEWGKVFSGNTIYF

J gene: TRBJ2-2
D gene: NA
clone size: NA
V gene: TRBV5-5
CDR3 DNA: TGTGCCAGCAGCGCGCGACAGGATCGGATCCGGGTAGGAACCGGGGAGCTGTTTTTT
CDR3 protein: CASSARQDRIRVGTGELFF

J gene: TRBJ2-5
D gene: NA
clone size: NA
V gene: TRBV15
CDR3 DNA: TGTGCCACCAGTTTGGCAAAGGGTTCCGGGGAGACCCAGTACTTC
CDR3 protein: CATSLAKGSGETQYF

J gene: TRBJ1-2
D gene: NA
clone size: NA
V gene: TRBV7-9
CDR3 DNA: TGTGCCAGCAGCCCTGCGACAGGAATTTATGGCTACACCTTC
CDR3 protein: CASSPATGIYGYTF